The source of this T cell receptor beta chain is a study of CD8+ T cells in alopecia areata. The overall study: Tofacitinib exposure lasted 6 to 18 months, followed by 6 months off drug. Findings and caveats of the study: Patients shared TCRs less clearly than mice did, possibly for HLA-related reasons.

V was pared by 0 bases and J by 5 bases, with 13 bases between. CDR3 length equals 16 residues. CDR1 and CDR2 (germline): MGHRA, YSYEKL. Alopecia areata patients had lesional scalp punch biopsies and peripheral blood taken from them. RNA was isolated and reverse transcribed to cDNA, the sequencing template. Assay used: immunoSEQ multiplex PCR; TCRdb lists only in-frame clones, some missing. The sample consists of more than 200,000 clones, 67% of them appearing once. This clone has only a few counts. Antigen unknown. This TCR was sampled from a human donor with alopecia areata. V and J are TRBV4-1 and TRBJ1-4; weak D call: TRBD1 (6 bases). The sample in question was CD4+ T cells sorted from blood, obtained at week 0. The CDR3 coding sequence is TGCGCCAGCAGCCAAGATTTGGGGGCGGTAAATGAAAAACTGTTTTTT. Translation gives CASSQDLGAVNEKLFF.